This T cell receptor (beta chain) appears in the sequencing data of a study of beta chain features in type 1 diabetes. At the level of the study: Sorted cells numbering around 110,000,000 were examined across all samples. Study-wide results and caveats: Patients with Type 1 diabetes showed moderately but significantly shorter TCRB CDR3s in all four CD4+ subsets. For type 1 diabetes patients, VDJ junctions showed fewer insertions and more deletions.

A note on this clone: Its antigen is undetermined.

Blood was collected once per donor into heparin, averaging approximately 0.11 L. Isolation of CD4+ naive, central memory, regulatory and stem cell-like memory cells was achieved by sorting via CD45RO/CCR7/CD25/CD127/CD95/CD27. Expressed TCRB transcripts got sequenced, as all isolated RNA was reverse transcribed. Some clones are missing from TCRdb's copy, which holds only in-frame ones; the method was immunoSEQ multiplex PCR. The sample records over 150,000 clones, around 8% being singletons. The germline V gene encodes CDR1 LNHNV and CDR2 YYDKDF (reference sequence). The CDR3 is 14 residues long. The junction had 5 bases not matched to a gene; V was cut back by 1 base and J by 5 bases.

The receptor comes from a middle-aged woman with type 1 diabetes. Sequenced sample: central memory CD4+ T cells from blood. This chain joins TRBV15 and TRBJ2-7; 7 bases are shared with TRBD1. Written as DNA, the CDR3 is TGTGCCACCAGCAGAGGACAGGGCCGGGACGAGCAGTACTTC. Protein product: CATSRGQGRDEQYF.